This T cell receptor (beta chain) was sequenced during a study of blood T cells in healthy people across ages. Only a few counts were recorded for this clonotype. What it recognizes is unknown. Through a sample-barcoded 5' primer and a J-beta primer mix, a second PCR was run for about 6 to 11 cycles. Every cDNA molecule bore a tag from a template-switch adaptor containing 12 random nucleotides. Each CDR3 protein is one row after TCRdb ran MiXCR on the 5' RACE reads. The sample consists of just over 1 million distinct CDR3 sequences, 45% of them appearing once. Whole-study findings and limits: Considered underestimates were the diversity estimates obtained from one million T cells. Diversity was higher, and naive CD4+ cells more numerous, in long-lived donors than in aged donors. Strong correlation linked observed beta diversity and percent naive T cells.

The CDR3 contains 15 residues. V was clipped by 0 bases and J by 4 bases; unmatched bases: 5. CDR1 and CDR2 (germline): LGHNA, YNFKEQ. Sequenced: blood. The rearrangement uses TRBV4-2 and TRBJ2-5; TRBD2 aligns across 7 bases. The origin of this receptor is a woman aged 60 to 75 in good health. The CDR3 DNA reads TGTGCCAGCAGCCAAGACTCCGGACTAGGAGAGACCCAGTACTTC. This encodes CASSQDSGLGETQYF.